This is a list of T cell receptor beta chains from one sample in a study of post-analysis software for immune sequencing data. TCRdb re-called the PCR reads through MiXCR, storing one row per CDR3 protein. The top ten clones hold roughly 4.5% of a sample with fewer than 850,000 distinct CDR3 sequences, around 42% of them seen once. Sequencing was done on a sample of blood. All receptors come from a girl between 5 and 17 years old with multiple sclerosis. Both conserved end residues are part of each CDR3. Fields, in order: V gene, CDR3 length, D gene, clone size, J gene, CDR3 protein, CDR3 DNA. D genes are given only for firm matches. Expanded clones get a size class; other rows say once, few or many, or leave the size out.

V: TRBV20-1
length: 14
D: NA
size: few
J: TRBJ2-5
CDR3: CSAGLNLGEETQYF
DNA: TGCAGTGCCGGCTTAAACTTAGGGGAAGAGACCCAGTACTTC

V: TRBV7-9
length: 15
D: NA
size: NA
J: TRBJ1-2
CDR3: CASGGPGAHNYGYTF
DNA: TGTGCCAGCGGAGGCCCAGGGGCCCATAACTATGGCTACACCTTC

V: TRBV20-1
length: 12
D: TRBD2
size: NA
J: TRBJ2-5
CDR3: CSARDGLGEGFF
DNA: TGCAGTGCTAGAGATGGTCTTGGGGAGGGGTTCTTC

V: TRBV5-1
length: 14
D: NA
size: NA
J: TRBJ2-7
CDR3: CASSLDATRDEQYF
DNA: TGCGCCAGCAGCTTGGACGCGACTAGAGACGAGCAGTACTTC

V: TRBV9
length: 13
D: NA
size: few
J: TRBJ1-6
CDR3: CASSVGEDSPLHF
DNA: TGTGCCAGCAGCGTAGGAGAGGATTCACCCCTCCACTTT

V: TRBV12-3/TRBV12-4
length: 15
D: NA
size: few
J: TRBJ2-3
CDR3: CASSLTVLPTDTQYF
DNA: TGTGCCAGCAGTCTGACAGTGTTGCCCACAGATACGCAGTATTTT

V: TRBV20-1
length: 14
D: NA
size: NA
J: TRBJ2-3
CDR3: CSATYDSFTDTQYF
DNA: TGCAGTGCTACCTACGACTCCTTCACAGATACGCAGTATTTT

V: TRBV10-3
length: 20
D: TRBD2
size: many
J: TRBJ2-7
CDR3: CAISASRGLAGKLATYEQYF
DNA: TGTGCCATCAGTGCCAGCCGGGGACTAGCGGGAAAACTTGCGACGTACGAGCAGTACTTC

V: TRBV4-3
length: 16
D: NA
size: few
J: TRBJ1-2
CDR3: CASSPERASLKYGYTF
DNA: TGCGCCAGCAGCCCGGAACGGGCCTCCCTTAAATATGGCTACACCTTC

V: TRBV20-1
length: 14
D: NA
size: NA
J: TRBJ2-7
CDR3: CSARQGLRSYEQYF
DNA: TGCAGTGCTAGACAGGGGCTGAGGTCCTACGAGCAGTACTTC

V: TRBV7-9
length: 16
D: TRBD2
size: NA
J: TRBJ2-3
CDR3: CASSLAPAGVTDTQYF
DNA: TGTGCCAGCAGCTTAGCGCCAGCGGGAGTCACAGATACGCAGTATTTT

V: TRBV6-5
length: 15
D: NA
size: NA
J: TRBJ2-7
CDR3: CASSYGLESSYEQYF
DNA: TGTGCCAGCAGTTACGGGCTTGAAAGCTCCTACGAGCAGTACTTC

V: TRBV11-3
length: 15
D: TRBD2
size: NA
J: TRBJ2-5
CDR3: CASSFGGGSQETQYF
DNA: TGTGCCAGCAGCTTTGGGGGAGGGTCTCAAGAGACCCAGTACTTC

V: TRBV6-5
length: 13
D: NA
size: NA
J: TRBJ1-2
CDR3: CASSRGGEYGYTF
DNA: TGTGCCAGCAGTCGGGGAGGAGAGTATGGCTACACCTTC

V: TRBV10-3
length: 18
D: TRBD2
size: NA
J: TRBJ2-7
CDR3: CAISEPLGVSGMGDEQYF
DNA: TGTGCCATCAGTGAGCCCCTTGGGGTGAGCGGGATGGGGGACGAGCAGTACTTC

V: TRBV12-3/TRBV12-4
length: 13
D: NA
size: NA
J: TRBJ1-2
CDR3: CASSAMANYGYTF
DNA: TGTGCCAGCAGTGCCATGGCCAACTATGGCTACACCTTC